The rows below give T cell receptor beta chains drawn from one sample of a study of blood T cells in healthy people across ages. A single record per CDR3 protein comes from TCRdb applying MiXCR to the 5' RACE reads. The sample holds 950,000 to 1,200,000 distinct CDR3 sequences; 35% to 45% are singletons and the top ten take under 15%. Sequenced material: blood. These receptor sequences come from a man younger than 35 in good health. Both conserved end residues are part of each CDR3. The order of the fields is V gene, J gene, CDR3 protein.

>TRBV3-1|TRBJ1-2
CASSQPNRLPSRGYTF
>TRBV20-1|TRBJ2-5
CSARDLAGVETQYF
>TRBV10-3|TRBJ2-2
CAISEVRELFF
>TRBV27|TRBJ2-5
CASSPIAGTPYGEQYF
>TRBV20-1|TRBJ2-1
CSARDRGTGGDEQFF
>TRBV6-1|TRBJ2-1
CASSEEAALEQFF
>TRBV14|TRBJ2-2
CASSLSGRVNTGELFF
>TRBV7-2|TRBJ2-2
CASSLDRGGVTGELFF
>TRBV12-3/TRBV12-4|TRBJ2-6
CASSRDGAWTNVLTF
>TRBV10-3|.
CAISGGQYEQYF
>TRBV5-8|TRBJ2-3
CASSSRGDRAGATDTQYF
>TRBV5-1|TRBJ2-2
CASSIRQDTGELFF
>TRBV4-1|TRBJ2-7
CASSQPGQGSHEQYF
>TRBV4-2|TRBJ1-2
CASSQEKQGHYGYTF
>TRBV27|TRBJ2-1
CASSLRRGSYNEQFF
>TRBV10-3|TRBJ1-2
CAISQGEIGYTF
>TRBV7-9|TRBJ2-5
CASPGKETQYF
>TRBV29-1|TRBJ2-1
CSGQGESYNEQFF
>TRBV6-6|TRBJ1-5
CVSSYEGRNQPQHF
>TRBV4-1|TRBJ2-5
CASSPPDTMETQYF
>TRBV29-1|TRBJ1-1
CSVEATGGYSEAFF
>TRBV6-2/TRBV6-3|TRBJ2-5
CASSYQPGQGLETQYF
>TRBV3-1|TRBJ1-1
CASSLSGRFTEAFF
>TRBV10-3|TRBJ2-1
CAISGIRLAGGDNEQFF
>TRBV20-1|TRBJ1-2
CSARGTAHYDYTF
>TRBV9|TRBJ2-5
CASSVGWDNEQYF
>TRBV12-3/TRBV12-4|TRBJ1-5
CASSFSNGGTVNQPQHF
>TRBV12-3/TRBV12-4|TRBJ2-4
CASSPNLYLAKNIQYF
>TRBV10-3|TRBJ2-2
CAIRTGTGETGELFF
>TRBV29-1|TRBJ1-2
CSVDRDRGHGYTF